Presented here are 21 T cell receptor beta chains from one specimen sequenced in a study of cytomegalovirus exposure and HLA in healthy donors. PCR primers comprised 60 Vbeta and 13 Jbeta primers. Sequenced by immunoSEQ multiplex PCR; TCRdb stores in-frame clones only, minus some. The sample lists under 200,000 clones, 70% to 90% seen once, with roughly 2.1% in the top ten. Sequenced material: PBMCs. The receptors come from a young woman in good health and CMV-seropositive.

V is TRBV6-6 and J is TRBJ1-1; 8 bases agree with TRBD1. Trimming cost V 6 bases and J 4 bases; bases outside gene matches: 7. CDR3 length: 14 residues. Germline-derived CDR1 and CDR2 are MNHNY and SVGAGI (reference sequence). In DNA form, the CDR3 reads TGTGCCAGCAGACGGACAGGGTGGGTCACTGAAGCTTTCTTT. Encoded protein: CASRRTGWVTEAFF.

The chain joins TRBV7-9 to TRBJ1-5; D remains ambiguous. The V end was cut by 1 base, the J end by 2 bases, with 12 bases between. Germline V CDR1 and CDR2: SEHNR, FQNEAQ (reference sequence). This CDR3 spans 16 amino acids. The CDR3, as DNA: TGTGCCAGCAGCTTAGTGTTTCCAGGCCGCAATCAGCCCCAGCATTTT. It is translated as CASSLVFPGRNQPQHF. The full variable domain, its missing parts supplied by reference TRBV7-9 and TRBJ1-5, is DTGVSQNPRHKITKRGQNVTFRCDPISEHNRLYWYRQTLGQGPEFLTYFQNEAQLEKSRLLSDRFSAERPKGSFSTLEIQRTEQGDSAMYLCASSLVFPGRNQPQHFGDGTRLSIL.

The chain has TRBV27 and TRBJ2-7, with D perhaps TRBD2 (5 bases). This CDR3 contains 13 residues. CDR1 MNHEY and CDR2 SMNVEV come from the germline V gene (reference sequence). V was cut by 2 bases and J by 9 bases, with 14 bases left in between. Here the CDR3 reads CASSLSGPGGQYF. The CDR3 nucleotides read TGTGCCAGCAGTTTAAGCGGACCAGGCGGGCAGTACTTC.

The J gene is TRBJ1-2, the V gene TRBV9; D perhaps matches TRBD1 (5 bases). Per the germline V gene, CDR1 is SGDLS and CDR2 is YYNGEE. Deletions cut 3 bases from V and 4 bases from J, with 13 bases between. The CDR3 spans 14 residues. CDR3 sequence (DNA): TGTGCCAGCAGCGCGGGGGGAGGTGTCTATGGCTACACCTTC. Encoded protein: CASSAGGGVYGYTF.

This clone appeared once. V is TRBV4-1 and J is TRBJ2-6; 11 nucleotides align to TRBD1. The CDR3 contains 18 residues. Germline V CDR1 and CDR2: MGHRA, YSYEKL. J lost 4 bases, V lost 2 bases, and 7 bases had no gene match. DNA of the CDR3: TGCGCCAGCAGCCAATCCGGGACAGGGGGGTCGGGGGCCAACGTCCTGACTTTC. This gives the protein CASSQSGTGGSGANVLTF.

The gene calls are TRBV6-1 and TRBJ2-3; D is possibly TRBD1 (6 bases). Per germline, CDR1 MNHNS and CDR2 SASEGT. The V end was cut by 3 bases, the J end by 4 bases, with 8 bases between. The CDR3 contains 13 residues. CDR3 residues: CASSETGPDTQYF. CDR3 DNA sequence: TGTGCCAGCAGTGAGACAGGTCCAGATACGCAGTATTTT.

The chain is built from TRBV7-9 and TRBJ2-1; 7 bases are shared with TRBD1. The V segment lost 1 base and the J segment 1 base; nucleotides outside the gene matches: 4. Germline-derived CDR1 and CDR2 are SEHNR and FQNEAQ (reference sequence). The CDR3 runs to 16 residues. The CDR3 spells CASSLGGRGSYNEQFF. Here the CDR3 DNA reads TGTGCCAGCAGCTTAGGAGGCAGGGGGTCCTACAATGAGCAGTTCTTC.

V is TRBV27 and J is TRBJ2-7; 7 bases are shared with TRBD2. The CDR3 consists of 13 residues. With 3 bases clipped from V and 1 base from J, the junction kept 0 bases outside the gene matches. The germline V gene has CDR1 MNHEY and CDR2 SMNVEV (reference sequence). CDR3 in DNA: TGTGCCAGCAGTTTCGGGAGGTCCTACGAGCAGTACGTC. As protein: CASSFGRSYEQYV.

This clone was seen a few times. The chain has TRBV11-2 and TRBJ1-5, with D unresolved. The CDR3 totals 15 residues. Trimming cost V 1 base and J 0 bases, with 7 bases left between them. Germline V CDR1 and CDR2: SGHAT, FQNNGV. CDR3 nucleotide sequence: TGTGCCAGCAGCTTAGGAGATTATAGCAATCAGCCCCAGCATTTT. This sequence encodes CASSLGDYSNQPQHF.

V usage is TRBV7-9 and J usage is TRBJ2-7; 9 bases agree with TRBD1. J lost 2 bases, V lost 5 bases, and 7 bases had no gene match. CDR1 SEHNR and CDR2 FQNEAQ come from the germline V gene (reference sequence). CDR3 length: 15 amino acids. CDR3 loop: CASSPRTGAAYEQYF. In DNA, the CDR3 is TGTGCCAGCAGCCCGAGGACAGGGGCAGCCTACGAGCAGTACTTC.

Here the CDR3 reads CASSQDWGQGEQFF. The CDR3 DNA follows: TGTGCCAGCAGCCAAGATTGGGGGCAGGGTGAGCAGTTCTTC. The chain employs TRBV14 and TRBJ2-1; D may be TRBD1 (6 bases). The CDR3 is 14 amino acids. V shed 0 bases and J shed 9 bases, with 12 bases lying between them. Germline V CDR1 and CDR2: SGHDN, FVKESK.

As for this clone: One end of the junction does not line up with germline, which may come from a read error. The chain has TRBV4-3 and TRBJ2-6; D is unresolved. CDR3 size: 14 residues. Germline V gene lookup returns CDR1 LGHNA and CDR2 YSLEER. The CDR3 coding sequence is TGCGCCAGCAGCCAAACACGGTGGGCCAACGGCCTGACTTTC. Translated, it gives CASSQTRWANGLTF.

This rearrangement joins TRBV27 to TRBJ1-1; D is uncertain. Germline CDR1 reads MNHEY; CDR2 reads SMNVEV (reference sequence). The germline V and J ends were trimmed by 0 bases and 6 bases, with 8 bases remaining between them. The CDR3 totals 13 residues. CDR3 region: CASSLSGRSEAFF. For the CDR3, the DNA is TGTGCCAGCAGTTTATCAGGGAGGTCTGAAGCTTTCTTT.

DNA of the CDR3: TGTGCCAGCAGGGGATTTTCTAGCGGGGGGGAGGCTTTCGGCTGGGAGCAGTACGTC. It encodes CASRGFSSGGEAFGWEQYV. The chain is built from TRBV2 and TRBJ2-7; 12 positions match TRBD2. Germline CDR1 is SNHLY and CDR2 is FYNNEI. The CDR3 length is 19 residues. Trimming at V came to 6 bases and at J to 7 bases, leaving 22 bases not matched to a gene.

The chain combines TRBV7-9 with TRBJ2-3; 7 positions match TRBD1. Germline CDR1 SEHNR, CDR2 FQNEAQ (reference sequence). Losses at the gene ends were 5 bases for V and 2 bases for J; bases not matched to a gene: 7. The CDR3 loop spans 15 amino acids. CDR3 in DNA: TGTGCCAGCAGCCCCGGGACAGCCCTCACAGATACGCAGTATTTT. It yields the protein CASSPGTALTDTQYF.

The chain is built from TRBV7-9 and TRBJ2-1; 10 nucleotides line up with TRBD2. From germline, CDR1 is SEHNR and CDR2 FQNEAQ (reference sequence). V trimming: 2 bases; J trimming: 7 bases; junction bases outside the gene matches: 11. This CDR3 has 17 residues. The chain's CDR3 is CASSLFSLRAGGNEQFF. The CDR3 nucleotides read TGTGCCAGCAGCTTATTTTCTCTTCGAGCGGGGGGGAATGAGCAGTTCTTC.

This clone came up a few times. The gene calls are TRBV9 and TRBJ2-7, with D possibly matching TRBD2 (5 bases). The CDR3 spans 13 residues. Between the trimmed V and J ends, which lost 4 bases and 5 bases, there was a span of 13 bases. Germline loops: CDR1 SGDLS, CDR2 YYNGEE. This CDR3 is CASSSYGDDEQYF. For the CDR3, the DNA is TGTGCCAGCAGCTCTTACGGGGATGACGAGCAGTACTTC.

The chain combines TRBV5-6 with TRBJ2-7; perhaps TRBD2 as D (6 bases). Trimming cost V 0 bases and J 3 bases, with 10 bases left between them. Germline V lookup: CDR1 SGHDT, CDR2 YYEEEE. This CDR3 has 14 amino acids. The CDR3 bases are TGTGCCAGCAGCTTGGGGGACTTATACTACGAGCAGTACTTC. Its translation: CASSLGDLYYEQYF.

The chain couples TRBV4-2 to TRBJ2-5; D is possibly TRBD1 (5 bases). The length of the CDR3 is 15 residues. V was cut by 6 bases and J by 1 base, with 15 bases left in between. The germline V gene encodes CDR1 LGHNA and CDR2 YNFKEQ. The DNA for the CDR3 is TGTGCCAGCAGTCGTGCCCAGGGCCCCCAAGAGACCCAGTACTTC. This gives the protein CASSRAQGPQETQYF.

The sample holds one count of this clone. The chain has TRBV7-6 and TRBJ1-2; D perhaps matches TRBD1 (5 bases). Trimming removed 5 bases at V and 8 bases at J, with 15 bases between. The CDR3 contains 13 residues. Germline V gene sequence: CDR1 SGHVS, CDR2 FNYEAQ. CDR3 sequence (DNA): TGTGCCAGCAGCCCAGGGTCGGGAGGCGGCTACACCTTC. It specifies CASSPGSGGGYTF.

CDR3 bases: TGTGCCAGCAGCGTCGGGGGCACTGAAGCTTTCTTT. Translation gives CASSVGGTEAFF. The J gene is TRBJ1-1, the V gene TRBV6-1; possible D gene TRBD1, 5 bases. V lost 6 bases, J lost 4 bases, and 9 bases lay in between. The germline gives CDR1 MNHNS, CDR2 SASEGT. The CDR3 sequence is 12 residues long.